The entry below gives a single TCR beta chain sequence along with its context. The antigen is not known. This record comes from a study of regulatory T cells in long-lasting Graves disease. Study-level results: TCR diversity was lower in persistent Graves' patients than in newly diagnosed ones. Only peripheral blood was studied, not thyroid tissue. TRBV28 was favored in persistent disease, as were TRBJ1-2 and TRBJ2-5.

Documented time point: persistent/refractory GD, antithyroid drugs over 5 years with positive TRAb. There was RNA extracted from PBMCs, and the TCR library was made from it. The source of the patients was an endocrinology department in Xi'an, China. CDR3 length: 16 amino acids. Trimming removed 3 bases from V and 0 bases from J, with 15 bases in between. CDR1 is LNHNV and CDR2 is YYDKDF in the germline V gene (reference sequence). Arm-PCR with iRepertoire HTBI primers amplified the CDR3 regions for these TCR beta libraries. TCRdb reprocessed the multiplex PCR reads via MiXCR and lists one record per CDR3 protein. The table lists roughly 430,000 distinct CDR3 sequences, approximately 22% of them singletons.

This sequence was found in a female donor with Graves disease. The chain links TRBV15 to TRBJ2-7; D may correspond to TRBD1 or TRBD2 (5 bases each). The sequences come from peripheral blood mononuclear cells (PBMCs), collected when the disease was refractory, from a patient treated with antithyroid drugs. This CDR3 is CATSRESWGFSYEQYF. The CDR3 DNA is TGTGCCACCAGCAGGGAGTCTTGGGGGTTCTCCTACGAGCAGTACTTC.